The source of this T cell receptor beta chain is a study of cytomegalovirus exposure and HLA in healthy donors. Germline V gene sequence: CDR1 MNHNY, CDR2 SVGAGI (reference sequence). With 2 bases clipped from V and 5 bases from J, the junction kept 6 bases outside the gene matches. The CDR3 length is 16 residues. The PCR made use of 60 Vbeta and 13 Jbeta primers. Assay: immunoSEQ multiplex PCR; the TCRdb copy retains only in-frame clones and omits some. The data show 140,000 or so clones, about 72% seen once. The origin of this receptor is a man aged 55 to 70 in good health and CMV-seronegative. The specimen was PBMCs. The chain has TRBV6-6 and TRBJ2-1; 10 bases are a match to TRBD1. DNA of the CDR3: TGTGCCAGCAGTTACATCGGGACAGGGGTCCACAATGAGCAGTTCTTC. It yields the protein CASSYIGTGVHNEQFF.